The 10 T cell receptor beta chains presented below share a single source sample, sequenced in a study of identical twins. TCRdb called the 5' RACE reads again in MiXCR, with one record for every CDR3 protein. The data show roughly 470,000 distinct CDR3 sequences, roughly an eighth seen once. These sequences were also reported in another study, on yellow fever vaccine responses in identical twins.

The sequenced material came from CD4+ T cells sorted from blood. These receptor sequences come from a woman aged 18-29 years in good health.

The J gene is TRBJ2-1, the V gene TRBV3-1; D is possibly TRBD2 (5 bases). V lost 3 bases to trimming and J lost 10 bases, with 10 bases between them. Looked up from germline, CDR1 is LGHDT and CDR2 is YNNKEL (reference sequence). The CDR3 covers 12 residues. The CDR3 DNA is TGTGCCAGCAGCCATGAGACTAAGGAGCAGTTCTTC. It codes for CASSHETKEQFF.

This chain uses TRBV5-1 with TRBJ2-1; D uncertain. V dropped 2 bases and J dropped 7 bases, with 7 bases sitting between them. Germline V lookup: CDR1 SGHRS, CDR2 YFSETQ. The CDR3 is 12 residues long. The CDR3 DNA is TGCGCCAGCAGCTTCATGGTGAATGAGCAGTTCTTC. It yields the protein CASSFMVNEQFF.

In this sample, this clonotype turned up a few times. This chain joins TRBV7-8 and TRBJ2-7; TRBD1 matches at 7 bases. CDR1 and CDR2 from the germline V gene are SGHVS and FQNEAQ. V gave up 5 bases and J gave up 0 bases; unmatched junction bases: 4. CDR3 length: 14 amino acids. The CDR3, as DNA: TGTGCCAGCAGCCAGGGGGTCCGCTCCTACGAGCAGTACTTC. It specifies CASSQGVRSYEQYF.

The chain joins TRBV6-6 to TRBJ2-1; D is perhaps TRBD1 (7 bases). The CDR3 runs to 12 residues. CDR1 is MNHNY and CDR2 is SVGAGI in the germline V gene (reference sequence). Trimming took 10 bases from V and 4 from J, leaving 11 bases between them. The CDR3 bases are TGTGCCACCAGGGGGGAGTACAATGAGCAGTTCTTC. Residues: CATRGEYNEQFF.

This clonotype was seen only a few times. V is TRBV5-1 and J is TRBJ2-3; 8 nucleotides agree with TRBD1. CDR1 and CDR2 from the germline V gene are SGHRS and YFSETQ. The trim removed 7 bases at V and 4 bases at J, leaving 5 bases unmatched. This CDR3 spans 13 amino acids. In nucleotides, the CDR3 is TGCGCCAGCGCGGACAGGGCGGCAGATACGCAGTATTTT. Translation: CASADRAADTQYF.

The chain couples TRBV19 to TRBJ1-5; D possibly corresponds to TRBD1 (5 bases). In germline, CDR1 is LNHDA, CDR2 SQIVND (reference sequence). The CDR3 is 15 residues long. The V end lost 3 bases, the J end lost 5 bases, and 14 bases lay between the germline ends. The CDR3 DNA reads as TGTGCCAGTAGTATTCCGGCCAGGGCTCATCAGCCCCAGCATTTT. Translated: CASSIPARAHQPQHF.

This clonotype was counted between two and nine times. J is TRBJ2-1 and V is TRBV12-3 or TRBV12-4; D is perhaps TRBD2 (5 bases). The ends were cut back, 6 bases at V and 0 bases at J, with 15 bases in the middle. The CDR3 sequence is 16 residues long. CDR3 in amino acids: CASSGPEEVSYNEQFF. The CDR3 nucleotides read TGTGCCAGCAGCGGCCCCGAGGAGGTCTCCTACAATGAGCAGTTCTTC.

The CDR3 nucleotides read TGCAGTGCTAGAATTATGGGAGTCCAAGAGACCCAGTACTTC. Amino acid sequence: CSARIMGVQETQYF. The chain carries TRBV20-1 and TRBJ2-5, with D maybe TRBD2 (5 bases). This CDR3 region has 14 residues. V gave up 2 bases and J gave up 1 base, with 11 bases separating them. The germline V gene has CDR1 DFQATT and CDR2 SNEGSKA (reference sequence).

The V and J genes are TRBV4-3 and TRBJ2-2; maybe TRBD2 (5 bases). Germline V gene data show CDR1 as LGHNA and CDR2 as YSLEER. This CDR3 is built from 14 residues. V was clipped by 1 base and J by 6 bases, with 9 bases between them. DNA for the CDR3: TGCGCCAGCAGCCAAGTCCGGGGTCCCGGGGAGCTGTTTTTT. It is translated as CASSQVRGPGELFF.

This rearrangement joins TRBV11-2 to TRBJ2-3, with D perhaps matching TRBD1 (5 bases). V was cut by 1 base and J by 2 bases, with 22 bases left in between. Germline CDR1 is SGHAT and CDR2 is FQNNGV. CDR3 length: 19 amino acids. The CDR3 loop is CASSLALLRTPRHTDTQYF. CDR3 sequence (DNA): TGTGCCAGCAGCTTAGCTCTCCTCAGGACACCCAGACACACAGATACGCAGTATTTT.